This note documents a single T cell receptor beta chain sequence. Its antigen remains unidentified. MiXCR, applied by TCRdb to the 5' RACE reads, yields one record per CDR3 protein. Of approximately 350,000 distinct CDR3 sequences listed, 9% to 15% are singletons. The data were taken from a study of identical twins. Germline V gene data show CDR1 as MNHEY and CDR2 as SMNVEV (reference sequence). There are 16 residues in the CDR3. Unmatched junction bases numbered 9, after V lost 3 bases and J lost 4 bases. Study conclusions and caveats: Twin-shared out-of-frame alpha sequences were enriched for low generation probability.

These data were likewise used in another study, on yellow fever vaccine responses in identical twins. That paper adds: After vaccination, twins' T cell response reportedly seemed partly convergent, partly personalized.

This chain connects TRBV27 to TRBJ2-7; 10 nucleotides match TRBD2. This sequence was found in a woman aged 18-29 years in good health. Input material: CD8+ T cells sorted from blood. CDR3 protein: CASSLSGRALVYEQYF. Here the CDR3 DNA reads TGTGCCAGCAGTTTGAGCGGGAGGGCCTTAGTTTACGAGCAGTACTTC.